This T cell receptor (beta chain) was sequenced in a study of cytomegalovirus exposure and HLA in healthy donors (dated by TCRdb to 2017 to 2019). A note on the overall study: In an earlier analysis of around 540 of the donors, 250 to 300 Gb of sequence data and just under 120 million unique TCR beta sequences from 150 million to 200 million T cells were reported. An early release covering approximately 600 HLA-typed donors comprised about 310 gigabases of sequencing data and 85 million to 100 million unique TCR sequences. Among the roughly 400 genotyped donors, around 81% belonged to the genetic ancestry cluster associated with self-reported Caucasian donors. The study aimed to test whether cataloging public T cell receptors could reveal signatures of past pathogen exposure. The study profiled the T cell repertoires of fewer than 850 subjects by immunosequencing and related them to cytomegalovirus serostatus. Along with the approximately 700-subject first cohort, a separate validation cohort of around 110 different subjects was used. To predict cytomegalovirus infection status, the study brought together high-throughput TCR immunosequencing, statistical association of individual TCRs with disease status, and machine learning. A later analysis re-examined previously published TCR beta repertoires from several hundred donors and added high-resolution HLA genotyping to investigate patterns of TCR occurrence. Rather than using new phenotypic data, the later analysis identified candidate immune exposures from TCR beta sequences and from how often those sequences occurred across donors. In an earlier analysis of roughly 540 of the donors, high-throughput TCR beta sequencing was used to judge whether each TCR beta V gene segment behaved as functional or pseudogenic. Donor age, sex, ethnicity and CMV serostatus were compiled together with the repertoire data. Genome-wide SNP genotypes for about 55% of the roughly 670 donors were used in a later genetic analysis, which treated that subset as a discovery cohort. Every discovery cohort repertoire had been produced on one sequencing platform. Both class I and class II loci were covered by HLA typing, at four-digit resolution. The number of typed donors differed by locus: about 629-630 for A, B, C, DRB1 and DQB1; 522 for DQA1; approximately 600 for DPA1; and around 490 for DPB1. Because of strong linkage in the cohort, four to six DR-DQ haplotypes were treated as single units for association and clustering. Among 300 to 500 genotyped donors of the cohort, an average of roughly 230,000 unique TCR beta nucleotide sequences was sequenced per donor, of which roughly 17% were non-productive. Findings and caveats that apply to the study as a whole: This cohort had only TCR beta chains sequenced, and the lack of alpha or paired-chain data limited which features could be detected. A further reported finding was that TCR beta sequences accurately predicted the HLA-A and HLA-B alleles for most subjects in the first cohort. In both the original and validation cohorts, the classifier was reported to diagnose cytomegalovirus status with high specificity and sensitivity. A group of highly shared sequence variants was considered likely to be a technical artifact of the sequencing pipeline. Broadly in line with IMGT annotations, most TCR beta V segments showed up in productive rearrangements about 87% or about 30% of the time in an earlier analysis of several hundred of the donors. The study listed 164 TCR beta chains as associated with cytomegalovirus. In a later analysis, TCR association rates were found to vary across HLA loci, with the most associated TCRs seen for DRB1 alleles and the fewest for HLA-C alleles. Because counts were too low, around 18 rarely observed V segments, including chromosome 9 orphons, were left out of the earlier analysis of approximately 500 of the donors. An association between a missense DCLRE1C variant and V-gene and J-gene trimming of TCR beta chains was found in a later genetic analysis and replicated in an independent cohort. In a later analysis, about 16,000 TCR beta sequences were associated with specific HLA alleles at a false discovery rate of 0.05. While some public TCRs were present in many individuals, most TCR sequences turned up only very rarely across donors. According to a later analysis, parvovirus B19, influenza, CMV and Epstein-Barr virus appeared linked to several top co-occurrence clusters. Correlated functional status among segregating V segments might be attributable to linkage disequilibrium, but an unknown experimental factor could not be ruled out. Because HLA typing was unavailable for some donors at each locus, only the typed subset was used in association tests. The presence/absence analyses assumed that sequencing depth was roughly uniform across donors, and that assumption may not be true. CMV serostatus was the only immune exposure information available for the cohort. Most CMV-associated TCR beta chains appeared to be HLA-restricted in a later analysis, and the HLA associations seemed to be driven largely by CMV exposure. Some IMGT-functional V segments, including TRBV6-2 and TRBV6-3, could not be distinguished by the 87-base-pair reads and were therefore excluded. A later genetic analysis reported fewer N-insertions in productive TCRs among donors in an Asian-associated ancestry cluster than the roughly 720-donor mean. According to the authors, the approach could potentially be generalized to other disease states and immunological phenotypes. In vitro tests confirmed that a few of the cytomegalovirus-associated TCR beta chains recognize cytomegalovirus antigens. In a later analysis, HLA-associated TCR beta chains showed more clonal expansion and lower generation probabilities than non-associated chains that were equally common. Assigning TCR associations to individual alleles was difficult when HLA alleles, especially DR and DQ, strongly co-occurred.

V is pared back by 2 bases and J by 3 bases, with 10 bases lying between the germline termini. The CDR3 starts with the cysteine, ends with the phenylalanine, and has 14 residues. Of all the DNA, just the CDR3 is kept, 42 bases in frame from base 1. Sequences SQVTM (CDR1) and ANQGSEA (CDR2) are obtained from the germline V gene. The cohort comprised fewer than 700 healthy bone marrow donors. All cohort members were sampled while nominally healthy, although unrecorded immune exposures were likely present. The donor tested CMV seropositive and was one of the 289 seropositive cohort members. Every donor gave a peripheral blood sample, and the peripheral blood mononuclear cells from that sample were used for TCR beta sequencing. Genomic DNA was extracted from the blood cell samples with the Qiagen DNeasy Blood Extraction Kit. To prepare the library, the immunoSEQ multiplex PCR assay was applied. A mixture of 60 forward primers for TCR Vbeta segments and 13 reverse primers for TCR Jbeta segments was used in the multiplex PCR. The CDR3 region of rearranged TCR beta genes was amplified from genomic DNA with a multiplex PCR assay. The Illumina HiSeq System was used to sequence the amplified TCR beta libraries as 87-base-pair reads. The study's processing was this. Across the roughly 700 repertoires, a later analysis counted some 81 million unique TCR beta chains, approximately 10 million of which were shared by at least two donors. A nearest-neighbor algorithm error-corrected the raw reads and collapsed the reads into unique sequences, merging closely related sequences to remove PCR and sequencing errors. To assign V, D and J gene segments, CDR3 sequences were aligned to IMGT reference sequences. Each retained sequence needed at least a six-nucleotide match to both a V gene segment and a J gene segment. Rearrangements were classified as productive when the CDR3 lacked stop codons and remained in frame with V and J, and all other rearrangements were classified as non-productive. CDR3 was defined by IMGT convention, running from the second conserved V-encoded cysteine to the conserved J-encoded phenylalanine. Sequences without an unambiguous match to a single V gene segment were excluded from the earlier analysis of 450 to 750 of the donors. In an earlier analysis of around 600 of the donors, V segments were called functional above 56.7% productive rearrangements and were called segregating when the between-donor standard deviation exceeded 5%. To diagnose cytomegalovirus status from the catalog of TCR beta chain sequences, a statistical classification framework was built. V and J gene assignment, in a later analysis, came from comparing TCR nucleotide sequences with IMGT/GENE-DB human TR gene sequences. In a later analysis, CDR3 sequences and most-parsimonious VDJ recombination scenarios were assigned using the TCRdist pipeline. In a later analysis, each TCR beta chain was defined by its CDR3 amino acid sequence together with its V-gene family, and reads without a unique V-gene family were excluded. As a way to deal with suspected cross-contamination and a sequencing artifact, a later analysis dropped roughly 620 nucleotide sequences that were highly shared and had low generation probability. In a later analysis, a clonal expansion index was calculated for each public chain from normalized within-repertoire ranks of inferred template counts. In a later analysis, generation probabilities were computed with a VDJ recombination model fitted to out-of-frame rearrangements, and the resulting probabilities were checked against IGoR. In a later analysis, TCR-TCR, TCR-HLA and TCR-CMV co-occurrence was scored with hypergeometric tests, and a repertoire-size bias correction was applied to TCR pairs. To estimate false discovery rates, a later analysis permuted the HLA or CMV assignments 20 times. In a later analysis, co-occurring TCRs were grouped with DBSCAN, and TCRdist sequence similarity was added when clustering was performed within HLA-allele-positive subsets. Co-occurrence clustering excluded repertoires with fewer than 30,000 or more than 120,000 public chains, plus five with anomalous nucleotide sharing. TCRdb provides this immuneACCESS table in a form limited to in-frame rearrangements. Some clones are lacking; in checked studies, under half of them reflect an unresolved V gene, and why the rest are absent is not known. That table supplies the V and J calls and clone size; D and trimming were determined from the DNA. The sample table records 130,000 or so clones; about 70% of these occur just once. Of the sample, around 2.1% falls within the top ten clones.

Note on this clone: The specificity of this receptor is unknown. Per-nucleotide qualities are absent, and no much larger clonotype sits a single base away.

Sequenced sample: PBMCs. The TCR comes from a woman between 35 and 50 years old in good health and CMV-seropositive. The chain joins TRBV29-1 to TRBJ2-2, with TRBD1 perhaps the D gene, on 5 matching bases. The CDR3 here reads CSVERGLDTGELFF. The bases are TGCAGCGTTGAAAGGGGCTTAGACACCGGGGAGCTGTTTTTT.